These T cell receptor beta chains were read from a single sample in a study of shared clonotypes between healthy human individuals. This table comes from immunoSEQ multiplex PCR, and its TCRdb copy is limited to in-frame clones, with some not included. The repertoire includes roughly 1,000,000 clones, around 82% of them detected once, and approximately 0.5% sits in the top ten. Sequenced input: memory CD4+ T cells from PBMCs. The receptors here all came from a man aged 18 to 29 in good health. Some clones in this sample may be carry-over from other donors' samples. CDR3s include the opening cysteine and the closing phenylalanine or tryptophan. Some rows mark clone size as missing; the rest say once, few, many or name a class of expanded clone.

cdr3_aa	v_call	j_call	clone_size
CASIGGTANTGELFF	TRBV2	TRBJ2-2	.
CAISRTGVSNQPQHF	TRBV10-3	TRBJ1-5	few
CSVPGQGRWETQYF	TRBV29-1	TRBJ2-5	.
CASSLIPPAGELFF	TRBV5-6	TRBJ2-2	few
CASSPAGRTDTQYF	TRBV7-8	TRBJ2-3	.
CAISPGTGVTDTQYF	TRBV10-3	TRBJ2-3	few
CASSWKAGDRIPAEAFF	TRBV27	TRBJ1-1	.
CASSYSALTSNYGYTF	TRBV6-5	TRBJ1-2	.
CASSRLTSDNEQFF	TRBV7-8	TRBJ2-1	few
CASRAGQGARETQYF	TRBV5-4	TRBJ2-5	.
CASSFTAGGIGELFF	TRBV7-2	TRBJ2-2	.
CASSPPGGTNEKLFF	TRBV7-9	TRBJ1-4	.
CSVEDGGGLTEAFF	TRBV29-1	TRBJ1-1	.
CASSPNPSLLAKNIQYF	TRBV2	TRBJ2-4	.
CASSLGGQRGYTF	TRBV5-1	TRBJ1-2	few
CSVGAPSLAGTEAFF	TRBV29-1	TRBJ1-1	.
CASGTQGSDTQYF	TRBV2	TRBJ2-3	.
CASCAQETQYF	TRBV6-6	TRBJ2-5	.
CASSYAGESDTQYF	TRBV6-6	TRBJ2-3	few
CASSISGTRGTQYF	TRBV28	TRBJ2-5	.
CASSEVSNQPQHF	TRBV6-1	TRBJ1-5	.
CSARNETQYF	TRBV20-1	TRBJ2-5	.
CAISVVASGSNEQFF	TRBV10-3	TRBJ2-1	few
CASSLSQGVTEAFF	TRBV7-8	TRBJ1-1	.
CASRETGSSNQPQHF	TRBV6-1	TRBJ1-5	.
CASSYPGQGTRQYF	TRBV6-6	TRBJ2-7	.
CASSLLGGPYEQYF	TRBV5-5	TRBJ2-7	.
CASSIHWAQRKETQYF	TRBV28	TRBJ2-5	few
CASSWGRGEVPLTF	TRBV13	TRBJ1-2	few
CASSISDGQETQYF	TRBV11-1	TRBJ2-5	.
CASSPDYGYTF	TRBV28	TRBJ1-2	.
CAWSAKGNSPLHF	TRBV30	TRBJ1-6	.
CASSSRQGTAQYF	TRBV11-3	TRBJ2-3	.
CAISVNTNQPQHF	TRBV10-3	TRBJ1-5	.
CSVTQTGTPETQYF	TRBV29-1	TRBJ2-5	.
CAISEDQLDTQYF	TRBV10-3	TRBJ2-3	.
CASSKLRDSSYNEQFF	TRBV6-6	TRBJ2-1	.
CASSLGPSSYEQYF	TRBV7-3	TRBJ2-7	.
CASSPDSYITYEQYF	TRBV7-3	TRBJ2-7	.
CASSRDQTSAGEQYF	TRBV7-2	TRBJ2-7	.
CASRETTGAGTDTQYF	TRBV7-9	TRBJ2-3	.
CASSLRERDYEQYF	TRBV7-6	TRBJ2-7	.